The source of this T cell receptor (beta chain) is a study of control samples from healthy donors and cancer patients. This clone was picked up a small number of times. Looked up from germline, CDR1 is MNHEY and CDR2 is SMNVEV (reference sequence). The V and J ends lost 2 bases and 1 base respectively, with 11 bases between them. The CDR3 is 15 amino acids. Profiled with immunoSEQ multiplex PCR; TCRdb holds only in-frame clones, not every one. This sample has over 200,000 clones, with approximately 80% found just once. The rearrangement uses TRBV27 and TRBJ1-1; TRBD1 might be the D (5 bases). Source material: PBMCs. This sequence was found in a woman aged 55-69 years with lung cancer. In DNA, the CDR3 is TGTGCCAGCAGTTTAAGCGGGACCTCGAACACTGAAGCTTTCTTT. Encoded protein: CASSLSGTSNTEAFF.